This TCR beta chain stems from a study of cytomegalovirus exposure and HLA in healthy donors. This clone was counted a few times. Vbeta (60) and Jbeta (13) primers were used in the PCR. Assay used: immunoSEQ multiplex PCR; TCRdb lists only in-frame clones, some missing. The sample carries about 220,000 clones, around 80% recorded once. Sequences were obtained from PBMCs. This clonotype was sampled from a man aged 18 to 30 in good health and CMV-seronegative.

The DNA of the CDR3 is TGTGCCAGCAGTCGCCCGGACTCAGTGACCCAGTACTTC. Amino acids: CASSRPDSVTQYF. This chain uses TRBV28 with TRBJ2-5, with a possible D match to TRBD2 (5 bases). The CDR3 is 13 residues long. V lost 5 bases and J 7 bases, leaving 14 bases between the germline ends. Germline V lookup: CDR1 MDHEN, CDR2 SYDVKM.